This T cell receptor (beta chain) was recorded in a study of T cell responses to AZD1222 COVID-19 vaccine. Overall study: Pooling covered second doses at about 4 or about 12 weeks.

Study findings and constraints: Donors were chiefly white British, with a greater number of females, and clonal diversity was perhaps underestimated. Of the AZD1222 recipients, only 5 or 6 were seropositive at baseline. Sampling captured repertoires only after the peak T cell response.

Clones were sequenced by immunoSEQ multiplex PCR, and TCRdb holds only the in-frame ones, with some missing. The top ten hold about 15% of the sample, which has some 100,000 clones, approximately 90% seen once. This clone came up a few times. Antigen specificity is unknown. V was trimmed by 7 bases and J by 4 bases, leaving 16 bases between them. This CDR3 has 14 amino acids. Germline V gene data show CDR1 as LGHNT and CDR2 as FRNRAP. The sequencing used peripheral blood, collected on day 0 of AZD1222 vaccination. This rearrangement joins TRBV12-5 to TRBJ2-5, with a possible D match to TRBD2 (5 bases). This receptor was obtained from an adult in good health. CDR3 DNA sequence: TGTGCTAGTGCCTCACTAGGACCCCGAGAGACCCAGTACTTC. This translates into CASASLGPRETQYF.